These 17 T cell receptor beta chains came from one sample sequenced in a study of CD8 T cells in Susac syndrome. RNA totalling roughly 0.5 to 1 ug underwent reverse transcription with random hexamers. MiXCR, applied by TCRdb to the immunoSEQ multiplex PCR reads, yields one record per CDR3 protein. Found here are about 150,000 distinct CDR3 sequences, more than 95% of them singletons; the top ten hold about 0.12%. Sequenced sample: CD4+ T cells from PBMCs. The receptors were sampled from a human donor with Susac syndrome.

The J gene is TRBJ1-4, the V gene TRBV29-1; possibly TRBD1 for D (5 bases). Germline-derived CDR1 and CDR2 are SQVTM and ANQGSEA. There are 12 residues in the CDR3. Trimming removed 7 bases from V and 6 bases from J, with 12 bases in between. The CDR3: CSARRGDEKLFF. The CDR3 DNA is TGCAGCGCTCGCAGAGGGGATGAAAAACTGTTTTTT.

This chain joins TRBV11-2 and TRBJ2-7; 7 nucleotides agree with TRBD2. CDR1 is SGHAT and CDR2 is FQNNGV in the germline V gene. After removal of 5 bases from V and 3 bases from J, the junction contained 4 bases not matched to a gene. The CDR3 spans 13 residues. Written as DNA, the CDR3 is TGTGCCAGCAGCCCAGGACTAGTCTACGAGCAGTACGTC. It specifies CASSPGLVYEQYV.

The chain links TRBV15 to TRBJ2-4; 8 bases are shared with TRBD1. With 3 bases clipped from V and 3 bases from J, the junction kept 4 bases outside the gene matches. CDR3 length: 15 amino acids. From germline, CDR1 is LNHNV and CDR2 YYDKDF (reference sequence). In DNA form, the CDR3 reads TGTGCCACCAGCAGGATACAGGGGGTCAAAAACATTCAGTACTTC. Its protein is CATSRIQGVKNIQYF.

The rearrangement links TRBV19 to TRBJ1-2; 10 bases align to TRBD1. Trimming removed 8 bases from V and 8 bases from J; junction bases left unmatched: 8. This CDR3 comprises 13 residues. Germline V CDR1 and CDR2: LNHDA, SQIVND (reference sequence). The CDR3 nucleotides read TGTGCCAGTGAGAACCGGGACAGGGGCGGCTACACCTTC. Amino acids: CASENRDRGGYTF.

The chain links TRBV9 to TRBJ1-1; tentatively, D is TRBD1 (6 bases). Trimming left V 3 bases short and J 2 bases short, with 17 bases between. CDR1 SGDLS and CDR2 YYNGEE come from the germline V gene. This CDR3 is 16 amino acids long. CDR3 amino acids: CASSGMGGAYNTEAFF. The CDR3 nucleotides read TGTGCCAGCAGCGGCATGGGGGGCGCATATAACACTGAAGCTTTCTTT.

The chain links TRBV28 to TRBJ2-2; TRBD1 matches 9 bases. Germline-derived CDR1 and CDR2 are MDHEN and SYDVKM. The J segment lost 9 bases and the V segment lost 5 bases, leaving 10 bases of the junction unmatched. The CDR3 runs to 15 residues. This CDR3 reads CASSTTGTGPRELFF. CDR3 nucleotides: TGTGCCAGCAGTACCACTGGGACAGGGCCACGGGAGCTGTTTTTT.

CDR3 amino acids: CASRQDTRTEAFF. CDR3 sequence (DNA): TGTGCCAGCAGACAAGACACCCGCACTGAAGCTTTCTTT. The V gene is TRBV5-4, the J gene TRBJ1-1; D is unclear. Germline lookup yields CDR1 SGHNT and CDR2 YYREEE (reference sequence). V was pared by 5 bases and J by 4 bases, with 12 bases between. This CDR3 is built from 13 residues.

The chain employs TRBV29-1 and TRBJ2-2; TRBD1 aligns across 7 bases. The germline V gene encodes CDR1 SQVTM and CDR2 ANQGSEA. Unmatched junction bases numbered 7, after V lost 6 bases and J lost 6 bases. The CDR3 covers 13 residues. DNA for the CDR3: TGCAGCGTAAAAATCGACAGGGCCGGGGAGCTGTTTTTT. Translating it yields CSVKIDRAGELFF.

This chain connects TRBV3-1 to TRBJ2-7; 8 bases line up with TRBD1. The germline gives CDR1 LGHDT, CDR2 YNNKEL (reference sequence). The CDR3 has 16 amino acids. Trimming removed 1 base from V and 5 bases from J; junction bases left unmatched: 10. The CDR3 DNA reads as TGTGCCAGCAGCCAAGGTCGCAGGGGGCTTCGCGACGAGCAGTACTTC. It codes for CASSQGRRGLRDEQYF.

The chain has TRBV28 and TRBJ2-7, with TRBD1 matching 11 bases. The germline gives CDR1 MDHEN, CDR2 SYDVKM. This CDR3 contains 15 residues. V was pared by 7 bases and J by 5 bases, with 10 bases of the junction left unmatched. CDR3 nucleotides: TGTGCCAGCAACACCGTCGGACAGGGGGCGGACGAGCAGTACTTC. Translating gives CASNTVGQGADEQYF.

This chain uses TRBV6-5 with TRBJ1-6, with TRBD1 identical over 9 bases. V trimming: 0 bases; J trimming: 7 bases; junction bases outside the gene matches: 7. This CDR3 has 17 amino acids. The germline V gene encodes CDR1 MNHEY and CDR2 SVGAGI. The CDR3 reads CASSYSGDRAGNSPLHF. In DNA form, the CDR3 reads TGTGCCAGCAGTTACTCGGGGGACAGGGCGGGAAATTCACCCCTCCACTTT.

The chain combines TRBV5-4 with TRBJ2-4, with 12 bases lining up with TRBD2. Trimming took 4 bases from V and 7 from J; bases not matched to a gene: 9. The CDR3 totals 16 residues. The germline V gene encodes CDR1 SGHNT and CDR2 YYREEE (reference sequence). This CDR3 is CASSELAGGGGNIQYF. CDR3 coding DNA: TGTGCCAGCAGCGAGCTAGCGGGAGGGGGGGGGAACATTCAGTACTTC.

The chain couples TRBV6-5 to TRBJ2-5; D unclear. The germline V gene has CDR1 MNHEY and CDR2 SVGAGI. The V end lost 2 bases, the J end lost 9 bases, and 7 bases lay between the germline ends. The CDR3 contains 11 residues. The CDR3 bases are TGTGCCAGCAGTTACGGAAGGTCCCAGTACTTC. Translation: CASSYGRSQYF.

The chain joins TRBV5-1 to TRBJ2-7; TRBD2 aligns across 7 bases. CDR3 length equals 13 residues. V dropped 8 bases and J dropped 1; count of bases not matched to a gene: 6. Per germline, CDR1 SGHRS and CDR2 YFSETQ. The CDR3 region is CARGRERSYEQYF. CDR3 nucleotide sequence: TGCGCCAGGGGGCGGGAGCGATCCTACGAGCAGTACTTC.

V and J are TRBV5-1 and TRBJ2-3, with 7 bases that match TRBD1. The V segment lost 7 bases and the J segment 2 bases; nucleotides outside the gene matches: 10. The CDR3 runs to 15 residues. Germline V gene sequence: CDR1 SGHRS, CDR2 YFSETQ. CDR3 loop: CASCRGSPNTDTQYF. In DNA, the CDR3 is TGCGCCAGCTGCAGGGGGAGCCCGAACACAGATACGCAGTATTTT. Drawing the rest from reference TRBV5-1 and TRBJ2-3, the complete variable domain is KAGVTQTPRYLIKTRGQQVTLSCSPISGHRSVSWYQQTPGQGLQFLFEYFSETQRNKGNFPGRFSGRQFSNSRSEMNVSTLELGDSALYLCASCRGSPNTDTQYFGPGTRLTVL.

The chain is built from TRBV5-1 and TRBJ2-3; D ambiguous. Germline-derived CDR1 and CDR2 are SGHRS and YFSETQ. V was pared by 3 bases and J by 12 bases, with 14 bases between. This CDR3 region has 12 residues. The CDR3 DNA follows: TGCGCCAGCAGCTCCGGAAGCGCGGTTCAGTATTTT. Translating it yields CASSSGSAVQYF.

V usage is TRBV29-1 and J usage is TRBJ2-2; no clear D. The V end was cut by 4 bases, the J end by 9 bases, with 12 bases between. Germline V gene sequence: CDR1 SQVTM, CDR2 ANQGSEA. This CDR3 spans 12 amino acids. The CDR3 sequence is CSVVGEGRELFF. CDR3 nucleotide sequence: TGCAGCGTTGTAGGAGAAGGCAGGGAGCTGTTTTTT.